The subject of this entry is one T cell receptor (beta chain). No cognate antigen has been identified for it. No base quality values were provided; no much bigger clone lies one nucleotide off. Libraries were made using the immunoSEQ multiplex PCR assay. The multiplex PCR relied on a mix of 60 forward primers for TCR Vbeta segments and 13 reverse primers for TCR Jbeta segments. The CDR3 region of rearranged TCR beta genes was amplified from genomic DNA by a multiplex PCR assay. Amplified TCR beta libraries were sequenced as 87-base-pair reads on the Illumina HiSeq System. From the authors' description of their analysis: A later analysis tallied roughly 78 million unique TCR beta chains across the roughly 610 repertoires, and about 12 million of those chains were shared by two or more donors. Raw reads were error-corrected and collapsed into unique sequences with a nearest-neighbor algorithm that merged closely related sequences to remove PCR and sequencing errors. Alignment of CDR3 sequences to IMGT reference sequences was used to assign V, D and J gene segments. For a sequence to be retained, a match of at least six nucleotides was required to both a V gene segment and a J gene segment. A rearrangement was called productive if the CDR3 had no stop codons and remained in frame with V and J, and every other rearrangement was called non-productive. CDR3 was defined according to IMGT convention as the region running from the second conserved V-encoded cysteine to the conserved J-encoded phenylalanine. In an earlier analysis of just under 600 of the donors, sequences lacking an unambiguous match to a single V gene segment were excluded. In an earlier analysis of 587 of the donors, V segments were called functional above 56.7% productive rearrangements and were called segregating when the between-donor standard deviation exceeded 5%. To diagnose cytomegalovirus status from the catalog of TCR beta chain sequences, a statistical classification framework was built. A later analysis assigned V and J genes by comparing TCR nucleotide sequences with IMGT/GENE-DB human TR gene sequences. Using the TCRdist pipeline, a later analysis assigned CDR3 sequences along with most-parsimonious VDJ recombination scenarios. In a later analysis, each TCR beta chain was defined by its CDR3 amino acid sequence together with its V-gene family, and reads lacking a unique V-gene family were excluded. To address suspected cross-contamination and a sequencing artifact, a later analysis removed approximately 590 highly shared, low-generation-probability nucleotide sequences. In a later analysis, a clonal expansion index for each public chain was calculated from normalized within-repertoire ranks of inferred template counts. Generation probabilities in a later analysis came from a VDJ recombination model fitted to out-of-frame rearrangements, and those results were checked against IGoR. In a later analysis, hypergeometric tests were used to score TCR-TCR, TCR-HLA and TCR-CMV co-occurrence, with a repertoire-size bias correction applied to TCR pairs. To estimate false discovery rates, a later analysis permuted the HLA or CMV assignments 20 times. In a later analysis, co-occurring TCRs were grouped using DBSCAN, with TCRdist sequence similarity added in when clustering inside HLA-allele-positive subsets. Co-occurrence clustering excluded repertoires with fewer than 30,000 or more than 120,000 public chains, plus five with anomalous nucleotide sharing. Held by TCRdb, this immuneACCESS table contains in-frame sequences only and omits some clones. Under half of the omission traces to an unresolved V gene where checked; the cause of the rest is unknown. Clonal size and the V and J genes are those of that table, whereas D and trimming came from the DNA. In this sample the table shows 100,000 to 140,000 clones, around two thirds of which occur a single time. The ten largest make up approximately 14% of the sample.

This record belongs to a study of cytomegalovirus exposure and HLA in healthy donors (dated by TCRdb to about 2017). Describing the broader study: An earlier analysis of several hundred of the donors reported approximately 300 Gb of sequence data and 117 million unique TCR beta sequences obtained from about 179 million T cells. A later analysis re-examined previously published TCR beta repertoires from about 700 donors and added high-resolution HLA genotyping to investigate patterns of TCR occurrence. An early release that covered more than 550 HLA-typed donors contained approximately 300 gigabases of sequencing data and tens of millions of unique TCR sequences. Class I and class II HLA loci were covered by the typing at four-digit resolution. Four or five DR-DQ haplotypes were handled as single units for association and clustering, since linkage in the cohort was strong. In the later analysis, no new phenotypic data were used to find candidate immune exposures; instead, reliance was placed on TCR beta sequences and their occurrence across donors. An earlier analysis of approximately 630 of the donors applied high-throughput TCR beta sequencing to assess whether each TCR beta V gene segment acted as functional or pseudogenic. The study was designed to test whether signatures of past pathogen exposure could be identified by cataloging public T cell receptors. To predict cytomegalovirus infection status, the study brought together high-throughput TCR immunosequencing, statistical association of individual TCRs with disease status, and machine learning. All discovery cohort repertoires had been generated on a single sequencing platform. The T cell repertoires of around 730 subjects were profiled by immunosequencing and related to cytomegalovirus serostatus. Alongside the repertoire data, information on donor age, sex, ethnicity and CMV serostatus was compiled. A later genetic analysis used genome-wide SNP genotypes for 398 of the 666 donors, treating that subset as a discovery cohort. Across around 400 genotyped donors of the cohort, an average of roughly 230,000 unique TCR beta nucleotide sequences per donor were sequenced, and around 19% of those sequences were non-productive. Typing coverage differed by locus: A, B, C, DRB1 and DQB1 were typed in roughly 620-630 donors, DQA1 in 500 to 550, DPA1 in over 600, and DPB1 in around 490. Of the 300 to 400 genotyped donors, approximately 83% fell in the genetic ancestry cluster associated with self-reported Caucasian donors. Besides the first cohort of roughly 700 subjects, a separate validation cohort made up of roughly 120 different subjects was used.

The junction carries 9 bases between V and J, which are trimmed by 0 bases and 0 bases respectively. The CDR3, from cysteine to phenylalanine, totals 16 residues. Kept here is only the CDR3 DNA, which spans 48 bases and is read in frame from base 1. The germline V gene encodes CDR1 MGHRA and CDR2 YSYEKL. The cohort was made up of 500 to 850 healthy bone marrow donors. All cohort members were sampled while nominally healthy, although unrecorded immune exposures were likely present. The donor was CMV seropositive and belonged to the group of 250 to 300 seropositive cohort members. A peripheral blood sample was collected from each donor, and TCR beta sequencing was performed on peripheral blood mononuclear cells. The Qiagen DNeasy Blood Extraction Kit was used to extract genomic DNA from the blood cell samples. The full study reports these points: Roughly uniform sequencing depth across donors was assumed in presence/absence analyses, although this assumption may not hold. A total of 150 or so TCR beta chains were listed by the study as associated with cytomegalovirus. In both the original and validation cohorts, the classifier was reported to diagnose cytomegalovirus status with high specificity and sensitivity. A cluster of highly shared sequence variants was judged likely to be a technical artifact of the sequencing pipeline. A later genetic analysis reported fewer N-insertions in productive TCRs among donors in an Asian-associated ancestry cluster than the roughly 640-donor mean. A later analysis associated 15,000 to 20,000 TCR beta sequences with specific HLA alleles at a false discovery rate of 0.05. This cohort had only TCR beta chains sequenced, and the lack of alpha or paired-chain data limited which features could be detected. Because the 87-base-pair reads could not distinguish some IMGT-functional V segments, including TRBV6-2 and TRBV6-3, those segments were excluded. Linkage disequilibrium might explain the correlated functional status among segregating V segments, but an unknown experimental factor could not be excluded. V-gene and J-gene trimming of TCR beta chains was associated with a missense DCLRE1C variant in a later genetic analysis, and the association was replicated in an independent cohort. For the cohort, immune exposure information was limited to CMV serostatus. Because counts were too low, roughly 16 rarely observed V segments, including chromosome 9 orphons, were excluded from the earlier analysis of a few hundred of the donors. A further reported finding was that TCR beta sequences accurately predicted the HLA-A and HLA-B alleles for most subjects in the first cohort. According to the authors, the approach could potentially be generalized to other disease states and immunological phenotypes. Because HLA typing was unavailable for some donors at each locus, only the typed subset was used in association tests. In an earlier analysis of some 640 of the donors, most TCR beta V segments were observed in productive rearrangements about 90% or about 30% of the time, broadly matching IMGT annotations. A later analysis reported that several top co-occurrence clusters appeared linked to parvovirus B19, influenza, CMV and Epstein-Barr virus. According to a later analysis, TCR association rates differed among HLA loci, with DRB1 alleles showing the most associated TCRs and HLA-C alleles showing the fewest. According to a later analysis, most CMV-associated TCR beta chains appeared to be HLA-restricted, and the HLA associations seemed to be driven largely by CMV exposure. A later analysis found that HLA-associated TCR beta chains were more clonally expanded and had lower generation probabilities than equally common non-associated chains. Most TCR sequences were seen in very few donors, while some public TCRs were found in many individuals. A few of the identified cytomegalovirus-associated TCR beta chains were confirmed in vitro to be specific for cytomegalovirus antigens. Assigning TCR associations to individual alleles was difficult when HLA alleles, especially DR and DQ, strongly co-occurred.

This receptor was identified in a woman aged 40-49 years in good health and CMV-seropositive. Material: PBMCs. Recombination linked TRBV4-1 to TRBJ2-4; the D gene lacks a confident call. The DNA is TGCGCCAGCAGCCAAGATCAGGCGCTAGCCAAAAACATTCAGTACTTC. This is translated as CASSQDQALAKNIQYF.